This is a list of T cell receptor beta chains from one sample in a study of blood T cells in healthy people across ages. TCRdb called the 5' RACE reads again in MiXCR, with one record for every CDR3 protein. The repertoire includes 600,000 to 800,000 distinct CDR3 sequences, over 20% of them detected once, and roughly 3.9% sits in the top ten. Sequenced sample: blood. The receptors originated from a man in his 70s in good health. Each CDR3 is given with its conserved first and last residue. D genes are given only for firm matches. Expanded clones get a size class; other rows say once, few or many, or leave the size out.

V	D	J	size	CDR3	DNA
TRBV24-1	-	TRBJ2-4	few	CATSDWVYGLIAKNIQYF	TGTGCCACCAGTGACTGGGTATACGGCCTTATAGCCAAAAACATTCAGTACTTC
TRBV6-1	-	TRBJ1-5	many	CASSEESYNQPQHF	TGTGCCAGCAGCGAGGAGAGTTACAATCAGCCCCAGCATTTT
TRBV15	-	TRBJ1-4	-	CATSSTRGSEKLFF	TGTGCCACCTCATCAACAAGGGGGTCAGAAAAACTGTTTTTT
TRBV20-1	-	TRBJ2-5	few	CSAAAGAETQYF	TGCAGTGCAGCGGCAGGAGCAGAGACCCAGTACTTC
TRBV2	-	TRBJ2-3	few	CASGRRRGTDTQYF	TGTGCCAGCGGTAGGAGGAGGGGCACAGATACGCAGTATTTT
TRBV4-3	TRBD2	TRBJ2-1	few	CASSQDSLAGGPGNEQFF	TGCGCCAGCAGCCAAGACTCGTTGGCGGGAGGGCCTGGCAATGAGCAGTTCTTC
TRBV12-3/TRBV12-4	-	TRBJ1-1	-	CASSTGLEAFF	TGTGCCAGCAGCACGGGCCTCGAAGCTTTCTTT
TRBV7-9	-	TRBJ2-3	-	CASSLVRRADTQYF	TGTGCCAGCAGCTTAGTGAGACGAGCGGATACGCAGTATTTT
TRBV7-8	TRBD2	TRBJ2-7	-	CASSLAGGLADTYEQYF	TGTGCCAGCAGCTTAGCGGGTGGGCTAGCGGACACCTACGAGCAGTACTTC
TRBV6-6	-	TRBJ2-4	many	CASSPGKKNIQYF	TGTGCCAGCAGCCCCGGGAAGAAAAACATTCAGTACTTC
TRBV12-3/TRBV12-4	-	TRBJ2-2	-	CASRKRLNTGELFF	TGTGCCAGCAGGAAGAGACTGAACACCGGGGAGCTGTTTTTT
TRBV5-5	TRBD2	TRBJ2-5	-	CASSLGEREVETQYF	TGTGCCAGCAGCTTGGGGGAGCGGGAGGTGGAGACCCAGTACTTC
TRBV6-6	-	TRBJ2-5	few	CASSYSTGDFPETQYF	TGTGCCAGCAGTTACTCGACGGGGGACTTCCCGGAGACCCAGTACTTC
TRBV7-2	-	TRBJ1-4	few	CASSLAVDGPKLFF	TGTGCCAGCAGCTTAGCGGTGGACGGCCCAAAACTGTTTTTT
TRBV3-1	-	TRBJ2-1	-	CASSQEGRNEQFF	TGTGCCAGCAGCCAAGAAGGGAGGAATGAGCAGTTCTTC
TRBV12-5	-	TRBJ2-1	-	CASGLGTRDTNEQFF	TGTGCTAGTGGTTTGGGGACTAGGGACACCAATGAGCAGTTCTTC
TRBV20-1	TRBD2	TRBJ2-1	-	CSARQTSGGANEQFF	TGCAGTGCTAGACAGACTAGCGGAGGGGCCAATGAGCAGTTCTTC
TRBV20-1	-	TRBJ1-5	few	CSARDQLAGTVVVADTQHF	TGCAGTGCTAGAGATCAACTAGCGGGGACCGTGGTGGTGGCAGATACGCAGCATTTT
TRBV6-5	TRBD1	TRBJ2-7	few	CASSTPGQGSYEQYF	TGTGCCAGCAGTACCCCAGGACAGGGATCCTACGAGCAGTACTTC
TRBV29-1	-	TRBJ1-1	many	CSAGAGYTEAFF	TGCAGCGCCGGGGCCGGCTACACTGAAGCTTTCTTT
TRBV6-1	-	TRBJ1-4	few	CASSEGEAQEKLFF	TGTGCCAGCAGTGAAGGGGAGGCACAGGAAAAACTGTTTTTT
TRBV19	TRBD1	TRBJ1-1	few	CASSIGWQGATEAFF	TGTGCCAGTAGTATAGGGTGGCAGGGGGCCACTGAAGCTTTCTTT
TRBV5-1	-	TRBJ2-6	-	CASSLSVRGRADSGANVLTF	TGCGCCAGCAGCTTGAGCGTGCGAGGACGGGCGGACTCTGGGGCCAACGTCCTGACTTTC
TRBV18	TRBD2	TRBJ2-1	-	CASSAGTSANNEQFF	TGTGCCAGCTCAGCCGGGACTAGCGCTAACAATGAGCAGTTCTTC